This TCR beta chain is drawn from a study of blood T cell repertoires in COVID-19. The germline V gene encodes CDR1 MGHRA and CDR2 YSYEKL. Losses at the gene ends were 3 bases for V and 5 bases for J; bases not matched to a gene: 15. This CDR3 region has 20 residues. TCRdb keeps only in-frame clones here, not all; method: immunoSEQ multiplex PCR. Among 87,000 or so clones listed, over 80% were seen once. V and J are TRBV4-1 and TRBJ2-5; 16 bases map to TRBD2. The TCR comes from a woman in her 70s with acute or convalescent COVID-19. Sequencing was performed on peripheral blood. CDR3 in DNA: TGCGCCAGCAGCCAGGGGATCGGGACTAGCGGGGGGGCAGGGGCCGAGACCCAGTACTTC. It yields the protein CASSQGIGTSGGAGAETQYF.